The 30 T cell receptor beta chains reported below all come from one sample, sequenced in a study of blood T cell repertoires in COVID-19. TCRdb's table, derived via immunoSEQ multiplex PCR, lists solely in-frame clones and lacks some. The table lists 150,000 to 180,000 clones, 76% of them singletons, with roughly 3.7% in the top ten. Sequencing input: peripheral blood. The receptors come from a woman of 80 years or more with acute or convalescent COVID-19.

This CDR3 reads CAIRQADEQFF. In DNA, the CDR3 is TGTGCCATCAGGCAGGCTGATGAGCAGTTCTTC. The V call is TRBV10-3, the J call TRBJ2-1, with unresolved D. Germline V CDR1 and CDR2: ENHRY, SYGVKD. The CDR3 runs to 11 residues. Deletions cut 6 bases from V and 8 bases from J, with 8 bases between.

The rearrangement joins TRBV12-3 or TRBV12-4 to TRBJ1-3; D is unresolved. The length of the CDR3 is 12 residues. Trimming removed 8 bases at V and 4 bases at J, with 9 bases between. CDR3 nucleotides: TGTGCCAGCCACTCTTACGGAAACACCATATATTTT. Protein: CASHSYGNTIYF.

CDR3 in DNA: TGTGCCAGCAGTTTAGGGACTAAAGAGACCCAGTACTTC. Translating it yields CASSLGTKETQYF. This rearrangement joins TRBV27 to TRBJ2-5, with 7 nucleotides matching TRBD2. Germline CDR1 reads MNHEY; CDR2 reads SMNVEV (reference sequence). Trimming removed 2 bases from V and 3 bases from J; junction bases left unmatched: 0. This CDR3 region has 13 residues.

V gene TRBV7-2 combines with J gene TRBJ1-5; 11 positions agree with TRBD1. The V and J ends lost 5 bases and 6 bases, in that order; junction bases with no gene match: 6. Germline lookup yields CDR1 SGHTA and CDR2 FQGNSA. The CDR3 has 15 residues. CDR3 sequence (DNA): TGTGCCAGCAGCGAGGGACAGGGGGTTGTTCAGCCCCAGCATTTT. Translation: CASSEGQGVVQPQHF. The whole variable domain, filled in from reference TRBV7-2 and TRBJ1-5, reads GAGVSQSPSNKVTEKGKDVELRCDPISGHTALYWYRQSLGQGLEFLIYFQGNSAPDKSGLPSDRFSAERTGGSVSTLTIQRTQQEDSAVYLCASSEGQGVVQPQHFGDGTRLSIL.

This chain uses TRBV5-6 with TRBJ1-6; 10 nucleotides agree with TRBD1. Losses at the gene ends were 2 bases for V and 4 bases for J; bases not matched to a gene: 9. This CDR3 comprises 18 residues. The V gene's germline CDR1 is SGHDT and CDR2 YYEEEE. This CDR3 reads CASSFTMGQGTYNSPLHF. The CDR3, as DNA: TGTGCCAGCAGCTTCACAATGGGACAGGGGACATATAATTCACCCCTCCACTTT.

The V call is TRBV5-1, the J call TRBJ2-1; TRBD1 matches 7 bases. V trimming: 2 bases; J trimming: 4 bases; junction bases outside the gene matches: 3. The CDR3 runs 14 residues. CDR1 SGHRS and CDR2 YFSETQ come from the germline V gene. CDR3 residues: CASSLGTVYNEQFF. DNA for the CDR3: TGCGCCAGCAGCTTAGGGACAGTTTACAATGAGCAGTTCTTC.

The CDR3 coding sequence is TGCGCCAGCAGCTTGGGTGACAGGGGGCTCAATGAGCAGTTCTTC. Protein sequence: CASSLGDRGLNEQFF. V gene TRBV5-1 combines with J gene TRBJ2-1; 10 bases are a match to TRBD1. The CDR3 loop spans 15 amino acids. The ends lost 0 bases at V and 6 bases at J; junction bases unmatched: 3. Germline CDR1 and CDR2: SGHRS and YFSETQ.

This rearrangement joins TRBV7-2 to TRBJ2-6, with a weak D call TRBD1 (5 bases). Trimming removed 5 bases at V and 4 bases at J, with 12 bases between. This CDR3 comprises 15 residues. The germline V gene encodes CDR1 SGHTA and CDR2 FQGNSA. CDR3 bases: TGTGCCAGCAGCCTCAGGGTAGCCGGGGCCAACGTCCTGACTTTC. This translates into CASSLRVAGANVLTF.

The sample holds a few counts of this clone. The chain is built from TRBV19 and TRBJ1-5; D ambiguous. Germline V gene sequence: CDR1 LNHDA, CDR2 SQIVND (reference sequence). Trimming cost V 7 bases and J 4 bases, with 14 bases left between them. The CDR3 runs to 14 residues. The CDR3, as DNA: TGTGCCAGTACCCACCGGGAGACAAATCAGCCCCAGCATTTT. Protein: CASTHRETNQPQHF. The full variable domain, completed using reference TRBV19 and TRBJ1-5, is DGGITQSPKYLFRKEGQNVTLSCEQNLNHDAMYWYRQDPGQGLRLIYYSQIVNDFQKGDIAEGYSVSREKKESFPLTVTSAQKNPTAFYLCASTHRETNQPQHFGDGTRLSIL.

This chain uses TRBV2 with TRBJ1-6; 7 nucleotides line up with TRBD1. CDR3 length: 15 residues. Germline CDR1 is SNHLY and CDR2 is FYNNEI. V lost 1 base, J lost 7 bases, and 4 bases stayed unmatched. The CDR3 sequence is CASSEEGGFNSPLHF. The CDR3, as DNA: TGTGCCAGCAGTGAAGAAGGGGGCTTCAATTCACCCCTCCACTTT.

V gene TRBV2 combines with J gene TRBJ2-7; TRBD1 matches at 9 bases. The CDR3 is 14 residues long. Per the germline V gene, CDR1 is SNHLY and CDR2 is FYNNEI. The V gene end was trimmed by 6 bases and the J gene end by 2 bases; junction bases not matched to a gene: 5. CDR3 sequence: CASSPGQGTYEQYF. CDR3 DNA sequence: TGTGCCAGCAGCCCGGGACAGGGCACCTACGAGCAGTACTTC. The entire variable domain, with the rest obtained from reference TRBV2 and TRBJ2-7, is as follows: EPEVTQTPSHQVTQMGQEVILRCVPISNHLYFYWYRQILGQKVEFLVSFYNNEISEKSEIFDDQFSVERPDGSNFTLKIRSTKLEDSAMYFCASSPGQGTYEQYFGPGTRLTVT.

Here the CDR3 reads CASARDTEAFF. The CDR3 DNA reads TGCGCCAGCGCCCGGGACACTGAAGCTTTCTTT. V is TRBV5-1 and J is TRBJ1-1; unclear D gene. Trimming pared 7 bases from V and 3 bases from J, leaving 7 bases between. CDR1 is SGHRS, CDR2 YFSETQ, per germline. This CDR3 has 11 amino acids. The full variable domain, rest sourced from reference TRBV5-1 and TRBJ1-1, is KAGVTQTPRYLIKTRGQQVTLSCSPISGHRSVSWYQQTPGQGLQFLFEYFSETQRNKGNFPGRFSGRQFSNSRSEMNVSTLELGDSALYLCASARDTEAFFGQGTRLTVV.

This clone has a handful of counts. This chain uses TRBV6-6 with TRBJ2-7, with a tentative D call TRBD1 (6 bases). Germline loops: CDR1 MNHNY, CDR2 SVGAGI (reference sequence). This CDR3 is built from 13 residues. The V end was cut by 9 bases, the J end by 2 bases, with 14 bases between. The CDR3 loop is CASGTRVPYEQYF. The CDR3 region has the DNA TGTGCCAGTGGGACAAGGGTTCCCTACGAGCAGTACTTC.

The genes are TRBV5-1 and TRBJ1-1, with D maybe TRBD1 (5 bases). The CDR3 runs 14 residues. Trimming removed 1 base from V and 2 bases from J, with 9 bases in between. Germline CDR1 is SGHRS and CDR2 is YFSETQ. The CDR3 spells CASSLRGENTEAFF. The CDR3 region has the DNA TGCGCCAGCAGCTTGCGGGGGGAAAACACTGAAGCTTTCTTT.

The gene calls are TRBV20-1 and TRBJ1-5, with D possibly TRBD1 on 5 matching bases. Trimming left V 3 bases short and J 4 bases short, with 16 bases between. Per germline, CDR1 DFQATT and CDR2 SNEGSKA (reference sequence). The CDR3 has 15 amino acids. DNA for the CDR3: TGCAGTGCTAGTGCCCAGGGTTGGAGTAATCAGCCCCAGCATTTT. Translation gives CSASAQGWSNQPQHF.

The CDR3 DNA is TGTGCCAGTAGTAAAGGAGTGACTAGCGGGGTAGGAATCTACAATGAGCAGTTCTTC. Translating gives CASSKGVTSGVGIYNEQFF. This chain connects TRBV19 to TRBJ2-1, with TRBD2 matching over 11 bases. The germline gives CDR1 LNHDA, CDR2 SQIVND (reference sequence). CDR3 length: 19 amino acids. Unmatched junction bases numbered 14, after V lost 4 bases and J lost 3 bases.

The chain is built from TRBV18 and TRBJ2-7, with 10 nucleotides matching TRBD1. Germline loops: CDR1 KGHSH, CDR2 LQKENI. V dropped 3 bases and J dropped 6; count of bases not matched to a gene: 8. The CDR3 consists of 15 residues. Here the CDR3 DNA reads TGTGCCAGCTCACCGACATTAGGGACAGGGGTCGAGCAGTACTTC. Amino acid sequence: CASSPTLGTGVEQYF.

V and J are TRBV6-5 and TRBJ1-4, with 7 bases matching TRBD1. V lost 6 bases, J lost 4 bases, and 5 bases stayed unmatched. The CDR3 has 14 amino acids. From germline, CDR1 is MNHEY and CDR2 SVGAGI. The CDR3 bases are TGTGCCAGCAGGCTGGGACAGAGTAATGAAAAACTGTTTTTT. It specifies CASRLGQSNEKLFF.

The chain uses TRBV6-5 and TRBJ2-7; D is possibly TRBD2 (5 bases). From germline, CDR1 is MNHEY and CDR2 SVGAGI. The CDR3 spans 16 residues. With 0 bases removed from V and 0 bases from J, the gap between germline ends came to 12 bases. CDR3 residues: CASSYSRRVDSYEQYF. The CDR3 coding sequence is TGTGCCAGCAGTTACTCGAGGCGGGTTGACTCCTACGAGCAGTACTTC.

The chain recombines TRBV5-1 with TRBJ2-1, with D possibly matching TRBD2 (6 bases). This CDR3 is built from 16 residues. Germline CDR1 and CDR2: SGHRS and YFSETQ. The V gene lost 1 base and the J gene lost 3 bases, with 14 bases spanning the gap. Written as DNA, the CDR3 is TGCGCCAGCAGCTTGACAACTAGCAAAAGCTACAATGAGCAGTTCTTC. Residues: CASSLTTSKSYNEQFF.

The gene calls are TRBV9 and TRBJ1-3; D possibly corresponds to TRBD1 (6 bases). The CDR3 totals 15 residues. The germline gives CDR1 SGDLS, CDR2 YYNGEE. Trimming stripped 3 bases from V and 4 bases from J, with 14 bases between. CDR3 nucleotides: TGTGCCAGCAGCGGCAGTACAGGGAAGGGAAACACCATATATTTT. This sequence encodes CASSGSTGKGNTIYF.

J is TRBJ1-5 and V is TRBV30; TRBD1 agrees at 7 bases. J lost 6 bases, V lost 4 bases, and 9 bases had no gene match. Germline-derived CDR1 and CDR2 are GTSNPN and SVGIG (reference sequence). This CDR3 spans 14 amino acids. The CDR3 DNA sequence: TGTGCCTGGACCCGACAGGGTTTGGGTCAGCCCCAGCATTTT. Its translation: CAWTRQGLGQPQHF. Filled out from reference TRBV30 and TRBJ1-5, the complete variable domain reads SQTIHQWPATLVQPVGSPLSLECTVEGTSNPNLYWYRQAAGRGLQLLFYSVGIGQISSEVPQNLSASRPQDRQFILSSKKLLLSDSGFYLCAWTRQGLGQPQHFGDGTRLSIL.

The chain carries TRBV5-1 and TRBJ2-7; D might be TRBD2 (6 bases). Trimming took 0 bases from V and 4 from J, leaving 11 bases between them. There are 14 residues in the CDR3. Germline V lookup: CDR1 SGHRS, CDR2 YFSETQ. As DNA, the CDR3 is TGCGCCAGCAGCTTGGGTAGCGGTTCGTACGAGCAGTACTTC. This translates into CASSLGSGSYEQYF.

The genes are TRBV7-8 and TRBJ1-1, with a tentative D call TRBD1 (6 bases). CDR1 is SGHVS, CDR2 FQNEAQ, per germline. The V end was cut by 5 bases, the J end by 1 base, with 23 bases between. The CDR3 covers 18 residues. CDR3 bases: TGTGCCAGCAGCGGACAGTCTAGGATTATACGGGGGAACACTGAAGCTTTCTTT. This gives the protein CASSGQSRIIRGNTEAFF.

The rearrangement uses TRBV28 and TRBJ1-2; 7 nucleotides line up with TRBD1. With 7 bases clipped from V and 4 bases from J, the junction kept 6 bases outside the gene matches. Germline V gene data show CDR1 as MDHEN and CDR2 as SYDVKM. The CDR3 runs to 13 residues. CDR3 amino acids: CASTPRGAYGYTF. The CDR3 DNA reads as TGTGCCAGCACCCCCAGGGGGGCCTATGGCTACACCTTC.

The chain combines TRBV6-5 with TRBJ2-7; D may be TRBD2 (6 bases). The CDR3 runs to 14 residues. V lost 7 bases to trimming and J lost 5 bases, with 18 bases between them. Germline loops: CDR1 MNHEY, CDR2 SVGAGI. CDR3 sequence (DNA): TGTGCCAGCACCCTATGGAGGGGAGGTCACGAGCAGTACTTC. This encodes CASTLWRGGHEQYF.

The V and J genes are TRBV19 and TRBJ2-1, with D possibly TRBD1 on 5 matching bases. Trimming pared 3 bases from V and 7 bases from J, leaving 10 bases between. The CDR3 totals 13 residues. Germline lookup yields CDR1 LNHDA and CDR2 SQIVND (reference sequence). CDR3 DNA sequence: TGTGCCAGTAGTATTAGGGGTGCTAATGAGCAGTTCTTC. Encoded protein: CASSIRGANEQFF.

This clone was observed a handful of times. The chain has TRBV5-1 and TRBJ1-2; no reliable D call. Trimming left V 2 bases short and J 4 bases short, with 12 bases between. The CDR3 length is 14 residues. The germline gives CDR1 SGHRS, CDR2 YFSETQ. The CDR3 loop reads CASSFEGNSYGYTF. The CDR3 nucleotides read TGCGCCAGCAGCTTCGAGGGCAATTCCTATGGCTACACCTTC. The variable domain in full, completed from reference TRBV5-1 and TRBJ1-2, reads KAGVTQTPRYLIKTRGQQVTLSCSPISGHRSVSWYQQTPGQGLQFLFEYFSETQRNKGNFPGRFSGRQFSNSRSEMNVSTLELGDSALYLCASSFEGNSYGYTFGSGTRLTVV.

The rearrangement uses TRBV29-1 and TRBJ2-7; no clear D gene. The germline V and J ends were trimmed by 6 bases and 4 bases, with 13 bases remaining between them. The CDR3 contains 12 residues. CDR1 and CDR2 from the germline V gene are SQVTM and ANQGSEA. CDR3 amino acids: CSVSTLAYEQYF. For the CDR3, the DNA is TGCAGCGTCTCAACGTTGGCATACGAGCAGTACTTC.

The V gene is TRBV24-1, the J gene TRBJ2-3; TRBD2 might be the D (5 bases). V lost 5 bases, J lost 4 bases, and 9 bases lay in between. Germline V gives CDR1 KGHDR, CDR2 SFDVKD. This CDR3 comprises 13 residues. CDR3 loop: CATSGIASDTQYF. CDR3 nucleotide sequence: TGTGCCACCAGTGGTATAGCGTCAGATACGCAGTATTTT.